This T cell receptor (beta chain) was captured in a study of Graves' ophthalmopathy and Graves' hyperthyroidism. Study-wide results and caveats: The blood repertoire also included most expanded thyroid clonotypes above 0.001 frequency. This model predicted ophthalmopathy progression (sensitivity about 67%, specificity 72.22%).

CDR3 length: 12 amino acids. Looked up from germline, CDR1 is LNHDA and CDR2 is SQIVND (reference sequence). V lost 8 bases and J lost 10; bases outside the gene matches: 5. Note on this clonotype: Its antigen remains unknown.

Amplification targeted the TCR beta CDR3 regions, with RNA transcripts as the source material. After a first-round RT-PCR with HTBI primers, a second-round multiplex PCR was run. TCRdb re-analysed the multiplex PCR reads in MiXCR, keeping a single row per CDR3 protein. Of a few hundred thousand distinct CDR3 sequences in the sample, about two fifths were seen once. No donor had other autoimmune disease, uncontrolled infection, pregnancy or lactation. J is TRBJ1-6 and V is TRBV19; TRBD1 matches 7 bases. What was sequenced was peripheral blood or thyroid tissue (not recorded which). The TCR was taken from an adult man with Graves' hyperthyroidism. In DNA, the CDR3 is TGTGCCAGTCAGGGGGGCAACTCACCCCTCCACTTT. It codes for CASQGGNSPLHF.